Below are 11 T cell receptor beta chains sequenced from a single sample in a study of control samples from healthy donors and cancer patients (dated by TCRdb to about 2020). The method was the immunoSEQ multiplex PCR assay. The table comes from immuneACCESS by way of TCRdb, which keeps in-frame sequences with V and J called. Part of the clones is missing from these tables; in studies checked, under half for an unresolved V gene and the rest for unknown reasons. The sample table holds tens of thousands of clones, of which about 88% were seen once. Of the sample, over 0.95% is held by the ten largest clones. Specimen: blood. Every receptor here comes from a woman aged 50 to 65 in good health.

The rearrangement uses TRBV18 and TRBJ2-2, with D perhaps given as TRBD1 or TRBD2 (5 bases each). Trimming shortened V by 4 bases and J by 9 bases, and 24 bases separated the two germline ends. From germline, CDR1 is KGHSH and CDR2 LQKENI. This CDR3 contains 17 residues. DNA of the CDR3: TGTGCCAGCTCACTCACTCGGGGCACAGATCCAAGACGGGAGCTGTTTTTT. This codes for CASSLTRGTDPRRELFF.

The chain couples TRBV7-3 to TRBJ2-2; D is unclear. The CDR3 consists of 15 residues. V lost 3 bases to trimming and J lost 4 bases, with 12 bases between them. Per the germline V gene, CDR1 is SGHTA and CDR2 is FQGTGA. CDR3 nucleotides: TGTGCCAGCAGCTTGAACCCAACATCCACCGGGGAGCTGTTTTTT. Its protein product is CASSLNPTSTGELFF.

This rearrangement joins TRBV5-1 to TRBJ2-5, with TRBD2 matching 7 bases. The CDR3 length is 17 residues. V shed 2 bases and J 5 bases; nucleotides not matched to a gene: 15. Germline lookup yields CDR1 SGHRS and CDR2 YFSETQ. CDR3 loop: CASSLLGAGVLGETQYF. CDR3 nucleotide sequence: TGCGCCAGCAGCTTATTAGGCGCGGGAGTCCTTGGGGAGACCCAGTACTTC.

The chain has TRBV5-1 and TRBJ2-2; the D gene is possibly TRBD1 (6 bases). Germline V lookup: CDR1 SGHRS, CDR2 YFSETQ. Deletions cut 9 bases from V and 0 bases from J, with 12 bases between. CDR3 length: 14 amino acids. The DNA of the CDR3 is TGCGCCACCCGACAGGACACGAACACCGGGGAGCTGTTTTTT. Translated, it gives CATRQDTNTGELFF.

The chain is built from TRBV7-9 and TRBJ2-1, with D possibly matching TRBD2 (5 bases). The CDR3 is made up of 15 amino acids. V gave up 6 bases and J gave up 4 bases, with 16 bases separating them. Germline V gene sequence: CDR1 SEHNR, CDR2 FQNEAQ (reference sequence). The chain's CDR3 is CASRPREGGYNEQFF. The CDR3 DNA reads TGTGCCAGCAGACCCAGAGAGGGTGGGTACAATGAGCAGTTCTTC.

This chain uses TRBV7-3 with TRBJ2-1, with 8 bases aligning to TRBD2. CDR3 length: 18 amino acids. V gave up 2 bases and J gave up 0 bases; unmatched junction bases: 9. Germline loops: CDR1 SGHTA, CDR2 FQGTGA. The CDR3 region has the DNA TGTGCCAGCAGCTTAGGGCTAGCGGGCCGTTCCTCCTACAATGAGCAGTTCTTC. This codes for CASSLGLAGRSSYNEQFF.

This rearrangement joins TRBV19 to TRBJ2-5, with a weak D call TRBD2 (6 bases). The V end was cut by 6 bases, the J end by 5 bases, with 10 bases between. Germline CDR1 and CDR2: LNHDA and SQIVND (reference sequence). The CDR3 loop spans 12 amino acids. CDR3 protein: CASSPGVETQYF. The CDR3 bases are TGTGCCAGTAGCCCGGGGGTCGAGACCCAGTACTTC.

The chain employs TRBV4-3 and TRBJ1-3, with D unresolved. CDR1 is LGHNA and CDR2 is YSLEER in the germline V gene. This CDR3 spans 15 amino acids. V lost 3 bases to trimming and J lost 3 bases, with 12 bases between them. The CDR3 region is CASSQGGYGGNTIYF. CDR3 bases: TGCGCCAGCAGCCAGGGAGGATACGGTGGAAACACCATATATTTT.

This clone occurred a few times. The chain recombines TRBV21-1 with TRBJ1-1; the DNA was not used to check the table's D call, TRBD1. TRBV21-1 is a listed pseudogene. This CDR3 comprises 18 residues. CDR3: CASTGQTVKGASNTEAFF. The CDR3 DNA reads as TGTGCCAGCACCGGGCAAACCGTCAAAGGGGCCTCGAACACTGAAGCTTTCTTT.

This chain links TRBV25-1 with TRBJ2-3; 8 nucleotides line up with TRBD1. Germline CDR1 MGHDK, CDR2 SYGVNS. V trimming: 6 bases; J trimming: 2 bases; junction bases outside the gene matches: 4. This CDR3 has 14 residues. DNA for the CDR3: TGTGCCAGCAGGGCAGGGGGCTCCACAGATACGCAGTATTTT. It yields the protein CASRAGGSTDTQYF.

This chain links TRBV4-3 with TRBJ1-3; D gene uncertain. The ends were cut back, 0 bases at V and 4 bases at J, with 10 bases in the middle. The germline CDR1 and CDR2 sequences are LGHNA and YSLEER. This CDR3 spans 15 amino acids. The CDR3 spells CASSQDLADGNTIYF. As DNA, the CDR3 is TGCGCCAGCAGCCAAGATTTGGCAGACGGAAACACCATATATTTT.